What follows is one T cell receptor beta chain and its context. Antigen specificity is unknown. From the reads, TCRdb called clonotypes with MiXCR, one entry per CDR3 protein. The sample holds hundreds of thousands of distinct CDR3 sequences, less than 40% seen once. The CDR3 runs to 16 residues. Germline CDR1 reads SEHNR; CDR2 reads FQNEAQ (reference sequence). V lost 4 bases, J lost 2 bases, and 17 bases lay in between. The entry originates in a study of T cell repertoires in cytomegalovirus infection. Study-wide background: HLA-B-restricted CMV epitopes that are well studied were used alongside recently identified HLA-C-restricted ones.

This sequence joins TRBV7-9 and TRBJ1-1, with D maybe TRBD1 (6 bases). This specimen consisted of cultured CD8+ T cells from PBMCs, obtained from culture after CMV antigen stimulation. The source of this sequence is a human donor in good health (CMV status not recorded). Some clones in this sample may be carry-over from other donors' samples. CDR3 region: CASSSPYRGSNTEAFF. CDR3 coding DNA: TGTGCCAGCAGCTCCCCATATAGGGGGAGTAACACTGAAGCTTTCTTT.